The source of this TCR beta chain is a study of blood T cell repertoires in COVID-19. About the research overall: In each case, the material was cDNA or gDNA derived from T cells, B-cell-depleted T cells, or PBMCs.

The length of the CDR3 is 16 residues. Germline V CDR1 and CDR2: SGDLS, YYNGEE. V was trimmed by 4 bases and J by 4 bases, leaving 20 bases between them. The sample holds many counts of this clone. Sequencing used immunoSEQ multiplex PCR; TCRdb keeps in-frame clones, though not all of them. This repertoire shows about 100,000 clones, more than 65% found once; its top ten account for about 12%. Input material: peripheral blood. V gene TRBV9 combines with J gene TRBJ1-1; perhaps TRBD1 as D (5 bases). The clonotype comes from a woman in her 70s with acute or convalescent COVID-19. In nucleotides, the CDR3 is TGTGCCAGCAGCCCCCATTTGGGGCAGGGTAGCACTGAAGCTTTCTTT. Amino acids: CASSPHLGQGSTEAFF. The full variable domain, its missing parts supplied by reference TRBV9 and TRBJ1-1, is DSGVTQTPKHLITATGQRVTLRCSPRSGDLSVYWYQQSLDQGLQFLIQYYNGEERAKGNILERFSAQQFPDLHSELNLSSLELGDSALYFCASSPHLGQGSTEAFFGQGTRLTVV.